This T cell receptor (beta chain) emerged from a study of regulatory T cells in long-lasting Graves disease. Overall study results and limits: The number of shared public clonotypes was higher in persistent patients (approximately 2,500) than new patients (just over 950). Persistent disease was associated with favored TRBV28 usage and with favored use of TRBJ1-2 and TRBJ2-5.

As concerns this clonotype: Its antigen is currently unknown.

CDR3 length equals 12 residues. Germline-derived CDR1 and CDR2 are KGHSH and LQKENI. The V and J ends lost 8 bases and 1 base respectively, with 8 bases between them. Sequencing libraries for TCR beta were prepared with iRepertoire HTBI primers and Arm-PCR of CDR3 regions. From the multiplex PCR reads, TCRdb called clonotypes with MiXCR, one entry per CDR3 protein. The sample shows under 450,000 distinct CDR3 sequences, more than 20% of them seen only once. Time point denoted: persistent/refractory GD, antithyroid drugs over 5 years with positive TRAb. RNA extracted from PBMCs served as the sequencing template. From an endocrinology department in Xi'an, China, came the patients.

Specimen: peripheral blood mononuclear cells (PBMCs), collected when the disease was refractory, from a patient treated with antithyroid drugs. This sequence joins TRBV18 and TRBJ1-1; D ambiguous. The source of this sequence is a woman aged 40 to 55 with Graves disease. CDR3 sequence reads: CASRDGNTEAFF. The CDR3 DNA sequence: TGTGCCAGCCGAGACGGGAACACTGAAGCTTTCTTT.